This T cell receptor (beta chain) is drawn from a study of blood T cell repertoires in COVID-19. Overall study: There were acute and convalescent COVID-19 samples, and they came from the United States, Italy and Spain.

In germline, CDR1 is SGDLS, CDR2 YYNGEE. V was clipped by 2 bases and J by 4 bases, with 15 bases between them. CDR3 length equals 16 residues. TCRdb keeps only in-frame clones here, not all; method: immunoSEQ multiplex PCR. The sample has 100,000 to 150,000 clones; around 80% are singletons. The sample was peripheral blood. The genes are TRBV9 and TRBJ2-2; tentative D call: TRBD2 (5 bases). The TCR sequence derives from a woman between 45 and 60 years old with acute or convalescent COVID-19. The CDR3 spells CASSVGRWLGTGELFF. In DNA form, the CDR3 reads TGTGCCAGCAGCGTGGGGAGATGGCTCGGCACCGGGGAGCTGTTTTTT.